This passage covers 24 T cell receptor beta chains from one sample sequenced in a study of T cells in Graves' hyperthyroidism and ophthalmopathy. Amplified TCR beta CDR3 regions derived from RNA transcripts. During a first-round RT-PCR of the TCR CDR3, the HTBI primer set was used. TCRdb reprocessed the multiplex PCR reads with MiXCR, giving one entry per CDR3 protein. The sample lists around 400,000 distinct CDR3 sequences; roughly 14% were seen once. The sample consisted of blood. All receptors come from a woman between 18 and 29 years old with Graves' hyperthyroidism that later progressed to Graves' ophthalmopathy.

This clonotype was detected only a few times. The chain carries TRBV18 and TRBJ2-7; 7 nucleotides align to TRBD1. The germline CDR1 and CDR2 sequences are KGHSH and LQKENI. The CDR3 consists of 14 residues. V lost 4 bases and J lost 5; bases outside the gene matches: 8. As DNA, the CDR3 is TGTGCCAGCTCACTGGAGCGTACAGGGGACGAGCAGTACTTC. Amino acids: CASSLERTGDEQYF.

This clonotype was detected many times. V gene TRBV6-2 or TRBV6-3 combines with J gene TRBJ2-1; D is uncertain. V lost 5 bases and J 8 bases, leaving 13 bases between the germline ends. This CDR3 is 13 amino acids long. Germline loops: CDR1 MNHEY, CDR2 SVGEGT. In DNA form, the CDR3 reads TGTGCCAGCAGTAAAGACACCTGGGATGAGCAGTTCTTC. It is translated as CASSKDTWDEQFF.

This clonotype was observed a few times. This chain connects TRBV20-1 to TRBJ1-5; the D is unclear. This CDR3 spans 13 amino acids. The germline gives CDR1 DFQATT, CDR2 SNEGSKA (reference sequence). V lost 5 bases and J lost 1, with 9 bases in between. The CDR3 nucleotides read TGCAGTGCTCGAGGGAGGAGCAATCAGCCCCAGCATTTT. It translates to CSARGRSNQPQHF.

This clonotype was seen a handful of times. V gene TRBV6-2 or TRBV6-3 combines with J gene TRBJ2-5; D not resolved. The CDR3 spans 15 residues. Germline CDR1 and CDR2: MNHEY and SVGEGT. Deletions cut 0 bases from V and 4 bases from J, with 12 bases between. CDR3 sequence: CASSYSRPPGETQYF. The CDR3 region has the DNA TGTGCCAGCAGTTACTCGCGGCCCCCGGGAGAGACCCAGTACTTC.

This clonotype has ten or more counts. The gene calls are TRBV29-1 and TRBJ2-1; possibly TRBD2 for D (5 bases). Looked up from germline, CDR1 is SQVTM and CDR2 is ANQGSEA. The CDR3 is made up of 12 amino acids. Trimming removed 4 bases at V and 6 bases at J, with 10 bases between. CDR3 residues: CSVGLSGNEQFF. The DNA for the CDR3 is TGCAGCGTTGGGCTCAGCGGCAATGAGCAGTTCTTC.

This clonotype was detected many times. The chain recombines TRBV6-1 with TRBJ2-7; D ambiguous. The V and J ends lost 0 bases and 0 bases respectively, with 15 bases between them. The germline CDR1 and CDR2 sequences are MNHNS and SASEGT. There are 17 residues in the CDR3. The CDR3 DNA sequence: TGTGCCAGCAGTGAAGCTTCAGACACTTTTAGCTCCTACGAGCAGTACTTC. Its protein is CASSEASDTFSSYEQYF.

Worth noting for this clonotype: This is likely a read error, given that the CDR3 carries no conserved phenylalanine or tryptophan at its end. This sequence joins TRBV11-2 and TRBJ2-7, with D unresolved. This CDR3 has 13 residues. Germline V gene lookup returns CDR1 SGHAT and CDR2 FQNNGV. The CDR3 bases are TGTGCCAGCAGCCTCCCCGGCTCCCACGAGCAGTACTCC. Translated, it gives CASSLPGSHEQYS.

This clonotype has a count of ten or more. The V gene is TRBV20-1, the J gene TRBJ2-1, with TRBD2 matching 9 bases. CDR1 and CDR2 from the germline V gene are DFQATT and SNEGSKA (reference sequence). The CDR3 spans 13 residues. V dropped 5 bases and J dropped 7; count of bases not matched to a gene: 6. The CDR3 reads CSASITSGNEQFF. The CDR3, as DNA: TGCAGTGCTTCTATCACTAGCGGGAATGAGCAGTTCTTC.

On this clonotype: It may be a read error: a sequence one base away is much more abundant. This chain joins TRBV20-1 and TRBJ2-1, with 7 positions matching TRBD2. CDR3 length: 12 residues. Germline assignment: CDR1 DFQATT and CDR2 SNEGSKA (reference sequence). The CDR3 nucleotides read TGCAGCAGTCGCGGGAGCTACGATGAGCAGTTCTTC. This encodes CSSRGSYDEQFF.

This clonotype was counted a few times. One end of the junction varies from germline; a read error may be responsible. This chain uses TRBV12-3 or TRBV12-4 with TRBJ2-7; D remains unclear. The CDR3 length is 14 residues. The CDR3 is CASSLASSSYEQHF. The CDR3 region has the DNA TGTGCCAGCAGTTTAGCTAGCAGCTCCTACGAGCAGCACTTC.

Ten or more counts support this clonotype. The V gene is TRBV30, the J gene TRBJ2-1; no clear D. This CDR3 spans 12 amino acids. The germline V gene encodes CDR1 GTSNPN and CDR2 SVGIG (reference sequence). V lost 3 bases and J lost 4, with 7 bases in between. CDR3 nucleotide sequence: TGTGCCTGGAGCGAGACATACAATGAGCAGTTCTTC. This translates into CAWSETYNEQFF.

The V and J genes are TRBV10-3 and TRBJ1-1; the match to TRBD1 covers 8 bases. The V segment lost 7 bases and the J segment 5 bases; nucleotides outside the gene matches: 9. Germline CDR1 ENHRY, CDR2 SYGVKD. This CDR3 has 14 amino acids. The CDR3 loop is CAITPTGGETEAFF. CDR3 DNA sequence: TGTGCCATCACTCCAACAGGGGGGGAAACTGAAGCTTTCTTT.

Remarks on this clonotype: This could be a read error, since a much larger clone is one nucleotide away. This chain uses TRBV4-3 with TRBJ2-7, with TRBD2 matching over 11 bases. The J call could be wrong; TRBJ2-1 is a better fit for the DNA end. The CDR3 is 15 residues long. Germline loops: CDR1 LGHNA, CDR2 YSLEER. The CDR3 sequence is CASSQELAGAYEQFF. The CDR3 DNA reads TGCGCCAGCAGCCAAGAACTAGCGGGGGCCTACGAGCAGTTCTTC.

This clonotype occurred many times. The CDR3 bases are TGTGCCAGCAAGAAGGGGCAGAAGACTAGCGCGATCCAAAACAATGAGCAGTTCTTC. This encodes CASKKGQKTSAIQNNEQFF. This rearrangement joins TRBV6-2 or TRBV6-3 to TRBJ2-1, with TRBD2 matching 8 bases. Germline trimming cut 7 bases from V and 5 bases from J; bases unmatched to any gene: 22. The length of the CDR3 is 19 residues. In germline, CDR1 is MNHEY, CDR2 SVGEGT.

This clonotype was counted ten times or more. The gene calls are TRBV2 and TRBJ2-5; possibly TRBD1 for D (5 bases). The ends were cut back, 8 bases at V and 5 bases at J, with 21 bases in the middle. The CDR3 contains 15 residues. In germline, CDR1 is SNHLY, CDR2 FYNNEI. In nucleotides, the CDR3 is TGTGCCAGCTCTCGACGACAGATTGAAGGGGAGACCCAGTACTTC. Translation: CASSRRQIEGETQYF.

This clonotype was recorded at least ten times. V usage is TRBV20-1 and J usage is TRBJ2-5; D not certain. Germline V gene data show CDR1 as DFQATT and CDR2 as SNEGSKA (reference sequence). The CDR3 covers 11 residues. V was trimmed by 3 bases and J by 7 bases, leaving 9 bases between them. CDR3 amino acids: CSARTGRTQYF. CDR3 DNA: TGCAGTGCTAGGACTGGGCGGACCCAGTACTTC.

V gene TRBV5-1 combines with J gene TRBJ2-7, with TRBD2 identical over 7 bases. The CDR3 runs 15 residues. Unmatched junction bases numbered 9, after V lost 2 bases and J lost 4 bases. From germline, CDR1 is SGHRS and CDR2 YFSETQ. The CDR3 sequence: CASSLGAGDSYEQYF. The CDR3 DNA sequence: TGCGCCAGCAGCTTAGGCGCGGGGGACTCTTACGAGCAGTACTTC.

This clonotype was counted at least ten times. This chain uses TRBV5-1 with TRBJ2-5; D possibly uses TRBD1 or TRBD2 (5 bases each). Germline V gene lookup returns CDR1 SGHRS and CDR2 YFSETQ. The CDR3 covers 15 residues. Between the trimmed V and J ends, which lost 0 bases and 2 bases, there was a span of 11 bases. DNA for the CDR3: TGCGCCAGCAGCTTGGGGGACGTGGGGCAAGAGACCCAGTACTTC. It yields the protein CASSLGDVGQETQYF.

This clonotype has more than one count but fewer than ten. The rearrangement links TRBV20-1 to TRBJ2-1, with TRBD2 matching 7 bases. Germline V gene data show CDR1 as DFQATT and CDR2 as SNEGSKA (reference sequence). The CDR3 runs 15 residues. J lost 7 bases, V lost 0 bases, and 9 bases had no gene match. The CDR3 DNA follows: TGCAGTGCTAGAGAGTTTAGCGGGTCCCGAAATGAGCAGTTCTTC. This translates into CSAREFSGSRNEQFF.

The sample holds a few counts of this clonotype. The chain carries TRBV28 and TRBJ1-2; no firm D call. With 3 bases removed from V and 8 bases from J, the gap between germline ends came to 13 bases. The CDR3 length is 13 residues. The germline V gene encodes CDR1 MDHEN and CDR2 SYDVKM. The chain's CDR3 is CASSLGGIYGYTF. The CDR3 region has the DNA TGTGCCAGCAGTTTGGGAGGTATATACGGCTACACCTTC.

The table lists this clonotype with a few counts. The V and J genes are TRBV6-5 and TRBJ1-1; D is unresolved. This CDR3 is 14 amino acids long. With 0 bases removed from V and 0 bases from J, the gap between germline ends came to 5 bases. Germline values: CDR1 MNHEY, CDR2 SVGAGI. CDR3 nucleotides: TGTGCCAGCAGTTACTCCTCGGTGAACACTGAAGCTTTCTTT. Translated: CASSYSSVNTEAFF.

This rearrangement joins TRBV5-4 to TRBJ1-1; D ambiguous. This CDR3 has 10 residues. Germline assignment: CDR1 SGHNT and CDR2 YYREEE (reference sequence). V lost 6 bases to trimming and J lost 8 bases, with 8 bases between them. The CDR3 reads CASTPREAFF. CDR3 nucleotides: TGTGCCAGCACCCCTCGCGAAGCTTTCTTT.

This clonotype was seen repeatedly, ten times or more. The rearrangement links TRBV27 to TRBJ2-1; D is undetermined. The CDR3 contains 13 residues. V lost 5 bases to trimming and J lost 6 bases, with 11 bases between them. CDR1 is MNHEY, CDR2 SMNVEV, per germline (reference sequence). CDR3 DNA sequence: TGTGCCAGCAGTACCCACGGGCGCAATGAGCAGTTCTTC. It translates to CASSTHGRNEQFF.

This clonotype was counted a few times. The chain joins TRBV29-1 to TRBJ2-1; the match to TRBD2 covers 11 bases. The CDR3 length is 14 residues. V was pared by 3 bases and J by 3 bases, with 1 base of the junction left unmatched. The germline V gene has CDR1 SQVTM and CDR2 ANQGSEA. This CDR3 reads CSVETSGIYNEQFF. The CDR3 bases are TGCAGCGTTGAGACTAGCGGGATCTACAATGAGCAGTTCTTC.